The 14 T cell receptor beta chains reported below all come from one sample, sequenced in a study of blood T cell repertoires in COVID-19. Clones were sequenced by immunoSEQ multiplex PCR, and TCRdb holds only the in-frame ones, with some missing. The repertoire has 350,000 to 550,000 clones, approximately 90% of them found once; the top ten carry 4.3%. The sequenced material came from peripheral blood. The source of these receptors is a woman between 25 and 40 years old with acute or convalescent COVID-19.

The V and J genes are TRBV19 and TRBJ2-1; D perhaps matches TRBD1 (5 bases). V was shortened by 6 bases and J by 4 bases, with 19 bases between the two germline ends. Looked up from germline, CDR1 is LNHDA and CDR2 is SQIVND (reference sequence). The CDR3 runs to 16 residues. CDR3 sequence (DNA): TGTGCCAGTAGGCCCCGAGGTGGGGCGAAATACAATGAGCAGTTCTTC. Its protein is CASRPRGGAKYNEQFF.

The chain joins TRBV19 to TRBJ1-1; TRBD1 agrees at 9 bases. CDR1 LNHDA and CDR2 SQIVND come from the germline V gene (reference sequence). After removal of 5 bases from V and 1 base from J, the junction contained 8 bases not matched to a gene. The CDR3 runs to 16 residues. DNA of the CDR3: TGTGCCAGTAGTCCGTGGGACAGGGAAAAGAACACTGAAGCTTTCTTT. Protein: CASSPWDREKNTEAFF. The whole variable domain, filled in from reference TRBV19 and TRBJ1-1, reads DGGITQSPKYLFRKEGQNVTLSCEQNLNHDAMYWYRQDPGQGLRLIYYSQIVNDFQKGDIAEGYSVSREKKESFPLTVTSAQKNPTAFYLCASSPWDREKNTEAFFGQGTRLTVV.

The V call is TRBV30, the J call TRBJ1-1, with 7 positions matching TRBD1. This CDR3 is 13 amino acids long. J was trimmed by 1 base and V by 5 bases; bases with no gene match: 4. Germline assignment: CDR1 GTSNPN and CDR2 SVGIG (reference sequence). CDR3 in amino acids: CAWDRQGNTEAFF. In DNA form, the CDR3 reads TGTGCCTGGGATAGACAGGGGAACACTGAAGCTTTCTTT.

The CDR3 region is CASSLIRDRIGEQFF. The CDR3, as DNA: TGTGCCAGCAGCTTAATCCGGGACAGGATCGGCGAGCAGTTCTTC. The chain joins TRBV7-9 to TRBJ2-1, with 8 bases identical to TRBD1. J lost 10 bases, V lost 2 bases, and 10 bases had no gene match. CDR1 and CDR2 from the germline V gene are SEHNR and FQNEAQ (reference sequence). This CDR3 region has 15 residues.

This clone was found once. CDR3 DNA: TGTGCCAGCAGTGAGGGACAGGGGCCTCTCTGGGCTTTCTTT. Its protein product is CASSEGQGPLWAFF. The chain combines TRBV2 with TRBJ1-1, with 10 bases that match TRBD1. The CDR3 is made up of 14 amino acids. J was trimmed by 11 bases and V by 3 bases; bases with no gene match: 9. Germline V lookup: CDR1 SNHLY, CDR2 FYNNEI.

Comment on this clone: The sample has other DNA sequences that encode this CDR3 too. The V call is TRBV3-1 (or the pseudogene TRBV3-2), the J call TRBJ2-5; 14 bases agree with TRBD2. The CDR3 is 15 amino acids. Trimming cost V 4 bases and J 4 bases; bases outside gene matches: 2. The germline V gene encodes CDR1 LGHDT and CDR2 YNNKEL (reference sequence). The CDR3 here is CASSPGLAGVETQYF. In DNA, the CDR3 is TGTGCCAGCAGCCCGGGACTAGCGGGGGTAGAGACCCAGTACTTC.

This clone was seen a handful of times. The J gene is TRBJ1-5, the V gene TRBV6-5; 11 nucleotides match TRBD1. The V gene's germline CDR1 is MNHEY and CDR2 SVGAGI. CDR3 length: 15 amino acids. With V trimmed by 6 bases and J by 4 bases, 5 bases remained unmatched. CDR3 sequence: CASRQGTGGNQPQHF. As DNA, the CDR3 is TGTGCCAGCAGACAAGGGACAGGGGGTAATCAGCCCCAGCATTTT.

The genes are TRBV2 and TRBJ1-6; 10 positions agree with TRBD1. V was clipped by 5 bases and J by 10 bases; unmatched bases: 8. The V gene's germline CDR1 is SNHLY and CDR2 FYNNEI. The CDR3 has 15 amino acids. CDR3 region: CASSPRDRGGSPLHF. CDR3 nucleotides: TGTGCCAGCAGTCCCCGGGACAGGGGTGGATCACCCCTCCACTTT.

The chain is built from TRBV9 and TRBJ1-2; 7 nucleotides align to TRBD1. This CDR3 comprises 16 residues. V was pared by 0 bases and J by 3 bases, with 8 bases of the junction left unmatched. In germline, CDR1 is SGDLS, CDR2 YYNGEE. The CDR3 region has the DNA TGTGCCAGCAGCGTAGCCCGGACAGGCCGAGACTATGGCTACACCTTC. Residues: CASSVARTGRDYGYTF.

V is TRBV30 and J is TRBJ1-6; D ambiguous. The germline V gene encodes CDR1 GTSNPN and CDR2 SVGIG (reference sequence). The CDR3 is 14 residues long. Trimming took off 8 bases at V and 9 bases at J, with 20 bases between the two ends. The CDR3 bases are TGTGCCACCTCAAGCGGGTACCGAGGTTCACCCCTCCACTTT. It is translated as CATSSGYRGSPLHF.

This chain uses TRBV6-5 with TRBJ1-6; no reliable D call. This CDR3 region has 14 residues. V lost 0 bases, J lost 14 bases, and 14 bases lay in between. Germline CDR1 is MNHEY and CDR2 is SVGAGI. The CDR3 region is CASSYSDWGGSLHF. DNA of the CDR3: TGTGCCAGCAGTTACTCGGACTGGGGAGGTTCCCTCCACTTT.

The chain joins TRBV7-2 to TRBJ1-4, with D uncertain. The CDR3 is made up of 13 amino acids. Trimming removed 6 bases at V and 4 bases at J, with 9 bases between. CDR1 is SGHTA and CDR2 is FQGNSA in the germline V gene. The CDR3 here is CASRRSLNEKLFF. CDR3 nucleotides: TGTGCCAGCAGACGGAGCCTTAATGAAAAACTGTTTTTT.

The rearrangement links TRBV19 to TRBJ1-5; D is perhaps TRBD1 (5 bases). V was clipped by 3 bases and J by 6 bases, with 24 bases between them. The CDR3 contains 18 residues. The germline gives CDR1 LNHDA, CDR2 SQIVND (reference sequence). The CDR3 nucleotides are TGTGCCAGTAGTATTCTCCTCGACCCCTCGGGAGGGACTCAGCCCCAGCATTTT. This encodes CASSILLDPSGGTQPQHF.

The J gene is TRBJ2-3, the V gene TRBV11-2, with D hard to call. V gave up 3 bases and J gave up 0 bases, with 13 bases separating them. CDR1 SGHAT and CDR2 FQNNGV come from the germline V gene. The CDR3 runs to 16 residues. The CDR3 DNA sequence: TGTGCCAGCAGCTTTGACCGGGTCACTAGCACAGATACGCAGTATTTT. It is translated as CASSFDRVTSTDTQYF.